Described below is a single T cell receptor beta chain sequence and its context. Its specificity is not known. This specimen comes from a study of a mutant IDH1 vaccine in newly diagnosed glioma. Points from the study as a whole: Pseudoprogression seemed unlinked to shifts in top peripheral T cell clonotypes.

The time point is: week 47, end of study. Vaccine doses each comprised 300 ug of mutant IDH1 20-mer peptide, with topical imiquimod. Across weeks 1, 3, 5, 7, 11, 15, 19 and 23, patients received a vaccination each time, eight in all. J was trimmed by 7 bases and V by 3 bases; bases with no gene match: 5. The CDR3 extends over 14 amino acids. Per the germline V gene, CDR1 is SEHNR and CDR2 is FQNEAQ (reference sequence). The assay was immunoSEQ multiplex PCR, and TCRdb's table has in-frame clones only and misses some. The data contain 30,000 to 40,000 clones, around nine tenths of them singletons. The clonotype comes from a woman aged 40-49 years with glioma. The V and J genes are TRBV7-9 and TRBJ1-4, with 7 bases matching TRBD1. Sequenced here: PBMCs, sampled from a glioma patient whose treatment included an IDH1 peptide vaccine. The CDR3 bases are TGTGCCAGCAGCTTTCCAGGGGGAGGTGAAAAACTGTTTTTT. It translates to CASSFPGGGEKLFF.